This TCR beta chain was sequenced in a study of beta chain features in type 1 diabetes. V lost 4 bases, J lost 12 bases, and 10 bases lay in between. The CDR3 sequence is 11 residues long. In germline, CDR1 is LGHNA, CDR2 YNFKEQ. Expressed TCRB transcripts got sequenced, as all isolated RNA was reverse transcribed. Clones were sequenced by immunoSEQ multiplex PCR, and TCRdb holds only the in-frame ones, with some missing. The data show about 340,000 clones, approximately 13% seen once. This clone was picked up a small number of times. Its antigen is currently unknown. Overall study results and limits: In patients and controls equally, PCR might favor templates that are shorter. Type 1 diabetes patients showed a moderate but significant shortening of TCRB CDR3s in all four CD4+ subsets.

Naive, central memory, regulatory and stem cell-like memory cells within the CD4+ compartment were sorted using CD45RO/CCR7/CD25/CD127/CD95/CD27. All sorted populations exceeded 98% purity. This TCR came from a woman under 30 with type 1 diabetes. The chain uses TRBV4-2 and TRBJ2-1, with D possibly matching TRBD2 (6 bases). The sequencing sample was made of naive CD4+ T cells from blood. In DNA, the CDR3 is TGTGCCAGCAGCCTCGGGAGTCGGCAGTTCTTC. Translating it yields CASSLGSRQFF.